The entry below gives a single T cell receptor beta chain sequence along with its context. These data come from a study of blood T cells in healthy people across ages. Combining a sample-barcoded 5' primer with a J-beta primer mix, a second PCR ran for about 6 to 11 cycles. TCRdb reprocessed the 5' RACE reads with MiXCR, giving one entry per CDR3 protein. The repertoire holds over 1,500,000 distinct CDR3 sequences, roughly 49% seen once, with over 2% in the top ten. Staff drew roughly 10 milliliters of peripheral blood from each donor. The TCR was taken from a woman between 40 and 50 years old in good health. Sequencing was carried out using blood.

The CDR3 sequence is CSAIRAVYNEQFF. CDR3 coding DNA: TGCAGTGCAATCCGGGCCGTTTACAATGAGCAGTTCTTC. The rearrangement uses TRBV20-1 and TRBJ2-1, with D unresolved. The germline gives CDR1 DFQATT, CDR2 SNEGSKA (reference sequence). The CDR3 length is 13 residues. With 6 bases removed from V and 4 bases from J, the gap between germline ends came to 13 bases.